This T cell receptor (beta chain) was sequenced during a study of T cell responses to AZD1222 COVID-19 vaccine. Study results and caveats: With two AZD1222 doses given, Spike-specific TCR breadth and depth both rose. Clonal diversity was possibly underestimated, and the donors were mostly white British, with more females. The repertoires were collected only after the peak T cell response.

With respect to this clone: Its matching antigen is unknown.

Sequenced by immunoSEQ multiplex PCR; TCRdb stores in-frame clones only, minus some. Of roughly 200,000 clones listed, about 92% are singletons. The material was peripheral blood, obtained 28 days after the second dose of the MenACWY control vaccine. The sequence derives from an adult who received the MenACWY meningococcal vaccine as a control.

DNA for the CDR3: TGCGCCAGCAGCCAATCCGGGACGGAATACAATGAGCAGTTCTTC. Translated, it gives CASSQSGTEYNEQFF. The rearrangement joins TRBV4-1 to TRBJ2-1; D might be TRBD1 or TRBD2, each matching 5 bases. CDR1 is MGHRA and CDR2 is YSYEKL in the germline V gene. The CDR3 contains 15 residues. V dropped 2 bases and J dropped 4 bases, with 12 bases sitting between them.